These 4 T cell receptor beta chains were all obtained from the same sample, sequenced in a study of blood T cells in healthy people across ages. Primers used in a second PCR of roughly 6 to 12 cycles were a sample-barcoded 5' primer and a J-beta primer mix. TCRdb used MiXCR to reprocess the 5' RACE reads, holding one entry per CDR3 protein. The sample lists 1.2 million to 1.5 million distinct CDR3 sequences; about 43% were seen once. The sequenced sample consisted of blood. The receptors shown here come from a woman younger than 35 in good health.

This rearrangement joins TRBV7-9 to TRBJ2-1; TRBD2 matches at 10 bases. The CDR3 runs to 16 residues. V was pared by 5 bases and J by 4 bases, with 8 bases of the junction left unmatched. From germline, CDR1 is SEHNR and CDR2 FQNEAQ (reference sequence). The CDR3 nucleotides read TGTGCCAGCAGCCTCCCCGGGACTAGCGTTTACAATGAGCAGTTCTTC. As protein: CASSLPGTSVYNEQFF.

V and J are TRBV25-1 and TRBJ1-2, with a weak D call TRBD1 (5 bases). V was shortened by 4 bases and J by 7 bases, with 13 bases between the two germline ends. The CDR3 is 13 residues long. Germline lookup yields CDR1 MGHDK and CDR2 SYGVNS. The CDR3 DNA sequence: TGTGCCAGCAGTGGGGGCGGGATTAGTGGCTACACCTTC. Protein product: CASSGGGISGYTF.

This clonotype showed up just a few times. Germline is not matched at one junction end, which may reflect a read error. This chain's CDR3 is CASHGDAGQGTQYF. In DNA form, the CDR3 reads TGTGCCAGCCACGGGGACGCGGGTCAAGGGACCCAGTACTTC. The V gene is TRBV6-5, the J gene TRBJ2-5; D assignment may be TRBD1 or TRBD2 (5 bases each). Looked up from germline, CDR1 is MNHEY and CDR2 is SVGAGI. The CDR3 contains 14 residues.

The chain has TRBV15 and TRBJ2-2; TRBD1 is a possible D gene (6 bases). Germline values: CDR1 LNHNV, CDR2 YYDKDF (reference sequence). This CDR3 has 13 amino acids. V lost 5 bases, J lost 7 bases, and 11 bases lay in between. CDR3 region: CATSSGQFGELFF. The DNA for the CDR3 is TGTGCCACCAGCTCCGGACAGTTCGGGGAGCTGTTTTTT.